This T cell receptor beta chain was recorded in a study of blood T cell repertoires in COVID-19. The wider study: From the United States, Italy and Spain came samples of acute and convalescent COVID-19. The analysed material was cDNA or gDNA that came from T cells, B-cell-depleted T cells, or PBMCs.

Authors' processing steps: How many nucleated cells were present was estimated from reference gene primer amplification. The assay was immunoSEQ multiplex PCR, and TCRdb's table has in-frame clones only and misses some. V and J calls and clone size follow that table, whereas D and trimming were derived from the DNA. Of over 55,000 clones listed, 82% are singletons. This clone was picked up one time. In germline, CDR1 is MNHEY, CDR2 SVGAGI. The CDR3 covers 11 residues. J lost 6 bases, V lost 6 bases, and 1 base had no gene match. The TCR sequence derives from a woman aged 60-75 years with acute or convalescent COVID-19. Input material: peripheral blood. This chain links TRBV6-5 with TRBJ1-2; TRBD1 matches at 7 bases. The CDR3 reads CASRTGDGYTF. CDR3 nucleotide sequence: TGTGCCAGCAGAACAGGGGATGGCTACACCTTC.